The present T cell receptor (beta chain) was sequenced within a study of beta chain bispecific antibodies for T cell cancers (dated by TCRdb to the early 2020s). General notes on the study: Healthy donor T cells were cocultured with T cell leukemia lines and bispecific antibodies, then TRBV sequencing of surviving cells measured the depletion of each TRBV family. Jurkat cells expressed surface TRBV12 (TRBV12-3), and HPB-ALL cells expressed surface TRBV5-5.

This clonotype was counted only a few times. The antigen it binds to is not known. No qualities accompany the bases; no much larger clone lies one base away. In light of the paper, this sample's treatment or condition label describes: alpha-V12: anti-TRBV12 scFv linked to anti-CD3 scFv. T cells were expanded from blood mononuclear cells for about 3 days with either the anti-CD3 antibody OKT3 or CD3/CD28 Dynabeads. The anti-TRBV12 bispecific sample came from a coculture of Jurkat leukemia cells with normal T cells, compared against an anti-CD19 bispecific control coculture. The culture conditions for expanded T cells were RPMI 1640 plus 10% fetal bovine serum, recombinant human IL-2 (about 94 IU/ml) and IL-7 (about 5 ng/ml). Each coculture mixed some 5 x 10^4 target cells and some 5 x 10^4 normal T cells with bispecific antibody in about 100 ul and was incubated at 37 degrees C for around 16 hours. Every bispecific antibody was made of two single-chain variable fragments expressed in a single-chain diabody format with a His tag. Healthy human donors supplied the effector T cells, with peripheral blood mononuclear cells isolated from leukapheresis samples using Ficoll density gradient centrifugation.

Points the paper makes about the study in general: Except for the targeted genes and closely related genes, all other TRBV family members appeared to be unaffected by the TRBV-directed bispecific antibodies. Compared with anti-CD19, anti-TRBV12 exposure reduced the TRBV12-3 share of total TRBV signal by roughly 99%; TRBV12-4 fell approximately 36%, not significantly. Cross-reactivity of the anti-TRBV5-5 antibody with TRBV5-6 was attributed to high sequence similarity between the two genes. Every sequenced sample was a mix of normal T cells and leukemia cell line cells, and most of the targeted TRBV signal originated from the leukemia cells instead of the normal T cells.

Unique molecular identifier barcodes were built into the libraries and used for clonotype quantification. Qiagen AllPrep DNA/RNA Micro kits were used to isolate total RNA, and an Agilent TapeStation was used to check RNA quality. TCR beta libraries were constructed by 5' RACE, in which cDNA synthesis was followed by two PCR steps with TCR beta constant-region gene-specific primers. An Illumina MiSeq platform was used to sequence the TCR beta libraries. In the paper's pipeline: MIGEC, MiXCR and VDJtools were used to process the reads. Clonotype frequency was computed as the clonotype's share of unique molecular identifiers among all unique molecular identifiers in the sample. Any TRBV gene that IMGT lists as a pseudogene or open reading frame, and is therefore nonfunctional, such as TRBV1, TRBV12-1 and TRBV21, was left out. TCRdb passed the public sequencing reads through fastp at Q25 and MiXCR, retaining productive beta sequences. Each CDR3 protein appears once, grouped with its most common genes and DNA. The V and J calls come from TCRdb's annotation, not from the publication. The sample contains 20,000 to 25,000 distinct CDR3 sequences, about 2% of them found a single time. The ten biggest clones cover under 5.5% of the sample.

According to the germline V gene, CDR1 reads SGHRS and CDR2 reads YFSETQ. The CDR3, from cysteine to phenylalanine, totals 17 residues. Of the read, only the CDR3 DNA is kept; its 51 bases are in frame from base 1. Trimming removed 5 bases from V and 3 bases from J, leaving 23 bases between the germline ends. The source material was healthy donor T cells cultured with leukemia cells, sampled from a culture containing a bispecific antibody targeting TCR Vbeta12. The clonotype was recovered from a human donor in good health. Some clones in this sample may be carry-over from other donors' samples. This receptor chain uses TRBV5-1 and TRBJ2-5, with a tentative D gene TRBD2 over 6 matching bases. Here is the DNA: TGCGCCAGCAGACTCACTAGCTGGGGGGTTAATGAAGAGACCCAGTACTTC. Its coded protein is CASRLTSWGVNEETQYF.